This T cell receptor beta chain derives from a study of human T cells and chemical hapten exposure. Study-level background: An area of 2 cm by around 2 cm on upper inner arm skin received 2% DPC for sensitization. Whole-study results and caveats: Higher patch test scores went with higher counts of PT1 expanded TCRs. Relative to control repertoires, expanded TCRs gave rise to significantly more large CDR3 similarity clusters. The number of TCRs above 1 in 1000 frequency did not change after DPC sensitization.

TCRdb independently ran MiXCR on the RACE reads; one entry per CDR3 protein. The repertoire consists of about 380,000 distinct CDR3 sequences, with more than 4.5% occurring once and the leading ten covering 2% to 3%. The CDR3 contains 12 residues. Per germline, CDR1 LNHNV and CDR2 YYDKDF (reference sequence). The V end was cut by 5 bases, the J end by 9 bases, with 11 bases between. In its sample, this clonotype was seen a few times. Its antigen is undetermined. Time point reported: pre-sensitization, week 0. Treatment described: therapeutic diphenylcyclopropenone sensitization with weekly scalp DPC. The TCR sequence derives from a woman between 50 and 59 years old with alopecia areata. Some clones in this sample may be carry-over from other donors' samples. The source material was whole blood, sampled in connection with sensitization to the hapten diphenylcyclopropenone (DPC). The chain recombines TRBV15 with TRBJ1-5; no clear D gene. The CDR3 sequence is CATSSASGPQHF. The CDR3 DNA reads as TGTGCCACCAGCTCGGCCTCGGGGCCCCAGCATTTT.